These 15 T cell receptor beta chains were sequenced from one sample in a study of CD8 T cells in Susac syndrome. With random hexamers, 0.5 to 1 ug RNA was reverse transcribed. TCRdb reanalysed the immunoSEQ multiplex PCR reads using MiXCR and keeps one entry per CDR3 protein. The sample yields about 120,000 distinct CDR3 sequences, just under 95% seen once. What was sequenced was CD8+ T cells from PBMCs. These receptors all stem from a human donor with Susac syndrome.

This clonotype was recorded once. The chain combines TRBV5-1 with TRBJ1-4; weak D call: TRBD1 (5 bases). CDR1 is SGHRS, CDR2 YFSETQ, per germline. The CDR3 totals 16 residues. Trimming pared 2 bases from V and 3 bases from J, leaving 14 bases between. The CDR3 region has the DNA TGCGCCAGCAGCTTTGGGACGACAGACCCTAATGAAAAACTGTTTTTT. As protein: CASSFGTTDPNEKLFF.

The V and J genes are TRBV4-3 and TRBJ2-7; D unclear. Germline V gene lookup returns CDR1 LGHNA and CDR2 YSLEER. The CDR3 is 15 residues long. V dropped 4 bases and J dropped 0 bases, with 13 bases sitting between them. In DNA, the CDR3 is TGCGCCAGCAGCCCGAAAAGGTACAGCTCCTACGAGCAGTACTTC. Its protein is CASSPKRYSSYEQYF.

This chain connects TRBV13 to TRBJ1-1; D uncertain. CDR3 length: 14 amino acids. V was cut by 6 bases and J by 0 bases, with 11 bases left in between. Per the germline V gene, CDR1 is PRHDT and CDR2 is FYEKMQ (reference sequence). CDR3 sequence reads: CASSSRKMNTEAFF. The CDR3 region has the DNA TGTGCCAGCAGTAGCAGAAAAATGAACACTGAAGCTTTCTTT.

CDR3 residues: CSGTGDGELFF. CDR3 sequence (DNA): TGCAGCGGCACAGGGGACGGGGAGCTGTTTTTT. The V and J genes are TRBV29-1 and TRBJ2-2; TRBD1 matches at 7 bases. The V and J ends lost 7 bases and 7 bases, in that order; junction bases with no gene match: 3. This CDR3 contains 11 residues. Germline V gene data show CDR1 as SQVTM and CDR2 as ANQGSEA.

The chain employs TRBV11-2 and TRBJ2-3; 7 bases are a match to TRBD2. Germline trimming cut 4 bases from V and 0 bases from J; bases unmatched to any gene: 4. Germline CDR1 SGHAT, CDR2 FQNNGV. The CDR3 contains 15 residues. The CDR3 sequence is CASSWGGSSTDTQYF. CDR3 nucleotides: TGTGCCAGCAGCTGGGGGGGTTCTAGCACAGATACGCAGTATTTT. The variable domain in full, with the rest retrieved from reference TRBV11-2 and TRBJ2-3, is EAGVAQSPRYKIIEKRQSVAFWCNPISGHATLYWYQQILGQGPKLLIQFQNNGVVDDSQLPKDRFSAERLKGVDSTLKIQPAKLEDSAVYLCASSWGGSSTDTQYFGPGTRLTVL.

This clonotype was seen only once. This chain links TRBV7-8 with TRBJ2-5; D call uncertain. The CDR3 totals 14 residues. Trimming removed 3 bases from V and 0 bases from J, with 8 bases in between. Germline V gene data show CDR1 as SGHVS and CDR2 as FQNEAQ. CDR3 sequence (DNA): TGTGCCAGCAGCTTTCTGCCGTACCAAGAGACCCAGTACTTC. Translation: CASSFLPYQETQYF.

V gene TRBV25-1 combines with J gene TRBJ1-4, with D uncertain. Per the germline V gene, CDR1 is MGHDK and CDR2 is SYGVNS. The CDR3 extends over 12 amino acids. The CDR3 region has the DNA TGTGCACCGGTTGGGCAGAATGAAAAACTGTTTTTT. Its translation: CAPVGQNEKLFF. Full variable domain (outside the CDR3, taken from reference TRBV25-1 and TRBJ1-4): EADIYQTPRYLVIGTGKKITLECSQTMGHDKMYWYQQDPGMELHLIHYSYGVNSTEKGDLSSESTVSRIRTEHFPLTLESARPSHTSQYLCAPVGQNEKLFFGSGTQLSVL.

The chain has TRBV7-2 and TRBJ2-7, with D perhaps being TRBD1 or TRBD2 (5 bases each). Trimming shortened V by 5 bases and J by 6 bases, and 17 bases separated the two germline ends. The CDR3 totals 14 residues. Germline V gene data show CDR1 as SGHTA and CDR2 as FQGNSA. CDR3: CASSPGRRGTEQYF. DNA of the CDR3: TGTGCCAGCAGCCCGGGACGACGAGGAACCGAGCAGTACTTC.

The chain couples TRBV29-1 to TRBJ1-1; D call uncertain. CDR1 is SQVTM, CDR2 ANQGSEA, per germline. The V end lost 7 bases, the J end lost 4 bases, and 16 bases lay between the germline ends. This CDR3 comprises 13 residues. DNA of the CDR3: TGCAGCGCCTATGGTAGGGTGGGCACTGAAGCTTTCTTT. Its translation: CSAYGRVGTEAFF.

This sequence joins TRBV6-2 or TRBV6-3 and TRBJ1-1, with a tentative D call TRBD1 (5 bases). Trimming left V 7 bases short and J 4 bases short, with 25 bases between. The germline V gene has CDR1 MNHEY and CDR2 SVGEGT. This CDR3 contains 17 residues. The CDR3: CASTDGGATTDLTEAFF. For the CDR3, the DNA is TGTGCCAGCACCGACGGAGGGGCCACGACGGATCTCACTGAAGCTTTCTTT.

The CDR3 here is CASSRIAGLYEQFF. In nucleotides, the CDR3 is TGTGCCAGCAGCCGCATCGCAGGGCTGTATGAGCAGTTCTTC. The V gene is TRBV3-1, the J gene TRBJ2-1; tentatively, D is TRBD1 (5 bases). V lost 4 bases to trimming and J lost 8 bases, with 15 bases between them. CDR1 and CDR2 from the germline V gene are LGHDT and YNNKEL (reference sequence). This CDR3 contains 14 residues.

CDR3 sequence reads: CASSLDPGPKVVQYF. In DNA form, the CDR3 reads TGTGCCAGCAGCTTAGATCCAGGCCCGAAGGTGGTGCAGTACTTC. The chain employs TRBV7-6 and TRBJ2-7, with D unclear. Germline CDR1 SGHVS, CDR2 FNYEAQ. The V end lost 1 base, the J end lost 9 bases, and 19 bases lay between the germline ends. This CDR3 is 15 amino acids long.

This chain links TRBV12-3 or TRBV12-4 with TRBJ2-5; a possible D gene is TRBD2 (5 bases). Trimming took off 6 bases at V and 2 bases at J, with 13 bases between the two ends. This CDR3 is 14 amino acids long. CDR3 sequence (DNA): TGTGCCAGCAGCCTCTCCGGGAAGCAAGAGACCCAGTACTTC. Its translation is CASSLSGKQETQYF.

V and J are TRBV3-1 and TRBJ2-7; 10 positions agree with TRBD2. Germline V lookup: CDR1 LGHDT, CDR2 YNNKEL (reference sequence). This CDR3 contains 17 residues. The J segment lost 3 bases and the V segment lost 0 bases, leaving 8 bases of the junction unmatched. This chain's CDR3 is CASSQEISGGPYYEQYF. The CDR3 nucleotides are TGTGCCAGCAGCCAAGAAATTAGCGGGGGGCCTTACTACGAGCAGTACTTC.

V gene TRBV13 combines with J gene TRBJ2-3; no clear D. Between the trimmed V and J ends, which lost 7 bases and 4 bases, there was a span of 18 bases. The CDR3 extends over 15 amino acids. Germline CDR1 and CDR2: PRHDT and FYEKMQ (reference sequence). The CDR3 spells CASTPPGLSPDTQYF. DNA of the CDR3: TGTGCCAGCACCCCGCCCGGTCTCTCCCCAGATACGCAGTATTTT.